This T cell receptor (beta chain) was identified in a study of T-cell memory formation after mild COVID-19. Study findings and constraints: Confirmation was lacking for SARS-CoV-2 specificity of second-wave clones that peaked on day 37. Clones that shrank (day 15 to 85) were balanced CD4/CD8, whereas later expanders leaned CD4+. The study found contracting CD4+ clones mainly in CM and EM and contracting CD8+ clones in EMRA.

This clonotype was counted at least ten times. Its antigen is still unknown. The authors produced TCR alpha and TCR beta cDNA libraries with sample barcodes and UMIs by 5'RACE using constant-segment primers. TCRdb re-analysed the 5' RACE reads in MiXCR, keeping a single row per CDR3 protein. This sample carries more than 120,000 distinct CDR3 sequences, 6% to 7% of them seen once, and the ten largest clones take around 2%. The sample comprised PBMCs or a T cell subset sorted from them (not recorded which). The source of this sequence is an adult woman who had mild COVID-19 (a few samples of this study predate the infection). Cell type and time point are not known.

The CDR3 loop is CASSTPRASDEQFF. In nucleotides, the CDR3 is TGTGCCAGCAGTACCCCTCGGGCTAGCGATGAGCAGTTCTTC. V gene TRBV6-5 combines with J gene TRBJ2-1; weak D call: TRBD2 (6 bases). CDR3 length equals 14 residues. Trimming pared 5 bases from V and 8 bases from J, leaving 16 bases between. Germline V lookup: CDR1 MNHEY, CDR2 SVGAGI.